The source of this T cell receptor (beta chain) is a study of regulatory dendritic cells for organ transplantation. Overall study findings and caveats: Mature dendritic cells appeared to drive more memory CD8+ clonal expansion than regulatory ones. Alloreactive memory CD8+ T cell pools varied considerably between individuals.

This clone was detected only once. What it binds is not known. This table comes from immunoSEQ multiplex PCR, and its TCRdb copy is limited to in-frame clones, with some not included. This table has 30,000 or so clones, approximately 80% appearing once. This CDR3 is 15 amino acids long. CDR1 and CDR2 from the germline V gene are MNHEY and SVGAGI. V was cut by 0 bases and J by 0 bases, with 8 bases left in between. The sequenced sample consisted of naive CD4+ T cells from blood. Subset of the sample: CD45RA+ naive T cells. The TCR was taken from a human donor in good health. This chain joins TRBV6-5 and TRBJ1-1; D remains unclear. Here the CDR3 DNA reads TGTGCCAGCAGTTACTCGAGGTCGTTGAACACTGAAGCTTTCTTT. Its translation is CASSYSRSLNTEAFF.